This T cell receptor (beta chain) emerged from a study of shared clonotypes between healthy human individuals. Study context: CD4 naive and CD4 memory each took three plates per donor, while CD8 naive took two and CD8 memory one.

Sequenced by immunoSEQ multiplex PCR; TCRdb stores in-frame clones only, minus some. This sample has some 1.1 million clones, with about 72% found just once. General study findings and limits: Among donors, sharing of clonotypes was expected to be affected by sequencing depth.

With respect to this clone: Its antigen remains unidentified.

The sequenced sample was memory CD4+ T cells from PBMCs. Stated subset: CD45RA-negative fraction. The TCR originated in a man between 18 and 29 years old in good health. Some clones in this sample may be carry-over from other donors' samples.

CDR3 in DNA: TGTGCCAGCAGTGAAACCGTTGCTGGGGAGCTGTTTTTT. Translation gives CASSETVAGELFF. The chain employs TRBV6-1 and TRBJ2-2; no clear D. V was clipped by 2 bases and J by 8 bases, with 9 bases between them. Germline V gene lookup returns CDR1 MNHNS and CDR2 SASEGT. This CDR3 region has 13 residues.